A few counts support the clone carrying this T cell receptor beta chain. The investigators reverse transcribed all of the isolated RNA, so they sequenced expressed TCRB transcripts. Method: immunoSEQ multiplex PCR; TCRdb's copy keeps in-frame clones and lacks some. Here the sample spans about 620,000 clones, roughly a sixth being singletons. This sample was included in a study of beta chain features in type 1 diabetes. V lost 6 bases and J lost 2; bases outside the gene matches: 7. The CDR3 contains 15 residues. CDR1 is SEHNR, CDR2 FQNEAQ, per germline (reference sequence). Markers CD45RO/CCR7/CD25/CD127/CD95/CD27 served to sort CD4+ naive, central memory, regulatory and stem cell-like memory cells.

The clonotype comes from a young man in good health. The specimen was naive CD4+ T cells from blood. V is TRBV7-9 and J is TRBJ2-7, with 10 nucleotides matching TRBD1. CDR3 DNA: TGTGCCAGCAGACCCCGGGGACAGGGGACCTACGAGCAGTACTTC. The encoded protein is CASRPRGQGTYEQYF.